These 7 T cell receptor beta chains share one sample of origin, sequenced in a study of T cells in Graves' hyperthyroidism and ophthalmopathy (dated 2019 in TCRdb). Library preparation used multiplex PCR. Sequencing used an Illumina HiSeq 2000. The TCR beta CDR3 regions were amplified from the RNA transcripts. The first round of RT-PCR for the TCR CDR3 was performed with the HTBI primer set and the Qiagen OneStep RT-PCR kit. TCRdb reanalyzed the raw reads on its own, using fastp at Q25 for trimming and MiXCR for clone calling, and kept in-frame beta chains. Rows matching on CDR3 protein sequence are summarized as one entry with the most common DNA and genes. This sample lists 350,000 or so distinct CDR3 sequences; roughly 20% were detected once. Roughly 15% of the sample is held by the ten biggest clonotypes. Input material: blood. These TCRs come from a middle-aged woman with Graves' ophthalmopathy.

The table lists this clonotype with many counts. The chain recombines TRBV12-3 or TRBV12-4 with TRBJ2-7; D perhaps matches TRBD2 (6 bases). The CDR3 loop spans 15 amino acids. V lost 5 bases to trimming and J lost 7 bases, with 21 bases between them. The CDR3 nucleotides are TGTGCCAGCAGTCAAACGGGAGAATCCACCTTTGAGCAGTACTTC. Its translation is CASSQTGESTFEQYF.

This clonotype showed up many times. The chain carries TRBV30 and TRBJ2-7; 12 nucleotides line up with TRBD1. The CDR3 length is 16 residues. Germline V gene sequence: CDR1 GTSNPN, CDR2 SVGIG (reference sequence). After removal of 2 bases from V and 4 bases from J, the junction contained 9 bases not matched to a gene. Written as DNA, the CDR3 is TGTGCCTGGAGTCCCACCGGGACAGGGGGCTCTTACGAGCAGTACTTC. It encodes CAWSPTGTGGSYEQYF. The variable domain in full, with the rest retrieved from reference TRBV30 and TRBJ2-7, is SQTIHQWPATLVQPVGSPLSLECTVEGTSNPNLYWYRQAAGRGLQLLFYSVGIGQISSEVPQNLSASRPQDRQFILSSKKLLLSDSGFYLCAWSPTGTGGSYEQYFGPGTRLTVT.

This clonotype was seen at least ten times. This chain links TRBV6-1 with TRBJ2-2; 8 bases fit TRBD2. Germline values: CDR1 MNHNS, CDR2 SASEGT. CDR3 size: 16 residues. Germline trimming cut 8 bases from V and 0 bases from J; bases unmatched to any gene: 8. The CDR3 is CASRPRGGANTGELFF. For the CDR3, the DNA is TGTGCCAGCCGTCCCCGGGGGGGGGCGAACACCGGGGAGCTGTTTTTT.

This clonotype was recorded many times. This chain uses TRBV4-2 with TRBJ2-3; D uncertain. This CDR3 comprises 12 residues. The germline V gene has CDR1 LGHNA and CDR2 YNFKEQ. V was trimmed by 4 bases and J by 11 bases, leaving 13 bases between them. The CDR3 DNA reads TGTGCCAGCAGCCTCCCGGCGGAAGGGCAGTATTTT. Translating it yields CASSLPAEGQYF.

This clonotype was observed a few times. A read error may explain this, as a much larger clone is one base away. The chain recombines TRBV27 with TRBJ1-6; 9 nucleotides align to TRBD1. The CDR3 totals 19 residues. Germline V gene data show CDR1 as MNHEY and CDR2 as SMNVEV (reference sequence). CDR3 in amino acids: CASSSGDRVGSSYNTPLHF. DNA for the CDR3: TGTGCCAGCAGTTCGGGGGACAGGGTAGGGTCCTCCTATAATACACCCCTCCACTTT.

CDR3 residues: CASAEGTLAFF. In DNA, the CDR3 is TGTGCCAGCGCGGAGGGCACCTTAGCTTTCTTT. The V call is TRBV6-1, the J call TRBJ1-1, with unresolved D. There are 11 residues in the CDR3. Germline CDR1 reads MNHNS; CDR2 reads SASEGT. Between the trimmed V and J ends, which lost 8 bases and 10 bases, there was a span of 14 bases.

This clonotype occurred many times. The chain couples TRBV11-2 to TRBJ2-7; 14 bases align to TRBD2. Looked up from germline, CDR1 is SGHAT and CDR2 is FQNNGV. V trimming: 3 bases; J trimming: 4 bases; junction bases outside the gene matches: 2. There are 15 residues in the CDR3. CDR3 amino acids: CASSFGTSGSYEQYF. CDR3 nucleotide sequence: TGTGCCAGCAGCTTCGGGACTAGCGGGAGTTACGAGCAGTACTTC.